This TCR beta chain was sequenced in a study of cytomegalovirus exposure and HLA in healthy donors. The overall study: Across 350 to 400 genotyped donors, 81% landed in the Caucasian-associated ancestry cluster.

The germline V gene has CDR1 MDHEN and CDR2 SYDVKM. The CDR3 length is 17 residues. V lost 7 bases, J lost 6 bases, and 15 bases stayed unmatched. Both 60 Vbeta primers and 13 Jbeta primers went into the PCR. Using immunoSEQ multiplex PCR, the repertoire was profiled, and TCRdb retains in-frame clones only, with some absent. The sample comprises 200,000 to 300,000 clones, approximately 84% of which are singletons, and 1.5% to 2.5% rests with the top ten. Study-wide results and limits: In a later analysis, across HLA loci, associated TCR counts were highest for DRB1, lowest for HLA-C.

A note on this clone: No antigen is known for it.

The sequenced sample consisted of PBMCs. This receptor was identified in a woman aged 40 to 50 in good health and CMV-seropositive. The V gene is TRBV28, the J gene TRBJ2-1; TRBD2 matches at 10 bases. CDR3 region: CASTSPTRLAGANEQFF. The CDR3 DNA reads TGTGCCAGCACCTCCCCTACGAGGCTAGCGGGAGCCAATGAGCAGTTCTTC. The whole variable domain, filled in from reference TRBV28 and TRBJ2-1, reads DVKVTQSSRYLVKRTGEKVFLECVQDMDHENMFWYRQDPGLGLRLIYFSYDVKMKEKGDIPEGYSVSREKKERFSLILESASTNQTSMYLCASTSPTRLAGANEQFFGPGTRLTVL.